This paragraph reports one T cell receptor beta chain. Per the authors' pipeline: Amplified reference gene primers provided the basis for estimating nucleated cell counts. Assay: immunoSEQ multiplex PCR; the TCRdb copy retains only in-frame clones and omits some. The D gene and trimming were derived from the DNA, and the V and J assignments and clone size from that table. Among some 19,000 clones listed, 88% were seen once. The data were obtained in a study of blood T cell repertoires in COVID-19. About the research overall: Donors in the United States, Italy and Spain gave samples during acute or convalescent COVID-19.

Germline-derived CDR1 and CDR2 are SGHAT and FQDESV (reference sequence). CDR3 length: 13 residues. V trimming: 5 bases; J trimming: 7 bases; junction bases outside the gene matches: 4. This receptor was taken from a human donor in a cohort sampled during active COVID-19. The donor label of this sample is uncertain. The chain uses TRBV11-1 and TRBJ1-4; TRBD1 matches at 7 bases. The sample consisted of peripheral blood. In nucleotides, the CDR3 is TGTGCCAGCAGCATCCACAGGGGTGAAAAACTGTTTTTT. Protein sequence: CASSIHRGEKLFF.